Following are 21 T cell receptor beta chains from one sample sequenced in a study of T cell responses to AZD1222 COVID-19 vaccine. The table came from immunoSEQ multiplex PCR; TCRdb's copy has only in-frame clones and leaves some out. The sample records around 100,000 clones, less than 90% being singletons. Sequencing used peripheral blood, obtained on day 0 of AZD1222 vaccination. The receptors shown here come from an adult in good health.

This clone appeared a few times. V and J are TRBV27 and TRBJ1-1; 7 nucleotides agree with TRBD1. The germline V gene has CDR1 MNHEY and CDR2 SMNVEV (reference sequence). The ends lost 3 bases at V and 1 base at J; junction bases unmatched: 2. This CDR3 region has 14 residues. CDR3 sequence (DNA): TGTGCCAGCAGTTTTGGGACAGCGAACACTGAAGCTTTCTTT. It encodes CASSFGTANTEAFF.

The chain has TRBV12-3 or TRBV12-4 and TRBJ1-1; the D gene is possibly TRBD1 (6 bases). The CDR3 is made up of 13 amino acids. Trimming stripped 2 bases from V and 6 bases from J, with 10 bases between. CDR3 bases: TGTGCCAGCAGTTTAAGTTCAGGGGCTGAAGCTTTCTTT. Translating it yields CASSLSSGAEAFF.

The chain is built from TRBV7-8 and TRBJ2-5, with D uncertain. The germline V gene encodes CDR1 SGHVS and CDR2 FQNEAQ. The CDR3 loop spans 11 amino acids. Trimming removed 5 bases at V and 11 bases at J, with 12 bases between. The CDR3 region has the DNA TGTGCCAGCAGCCCCGGCGGTCTGCAGTACTTC. As protein: CASSPGGLQYF.

This chain joins TRBV28 and TRBJ2-2, with D unresolved. The CDR3 is made up of 13 amino acids. Germline assignment: CDR1 MDHEN and CDR2 SYDVKM. V dropped 4 bases and J dropped 5 bases, with 8 bases sitting between them. The DNA for the CDR3 is TGTGCCAGCAGTTACTCCATGACCGGGGAGCTGTTTTTT. Amino acid sequence: CASSYSMTGELFF.

This rearrangement joins TRBV25-1 to TRBJ1-2; D call uncertain. The CDR3 runs to 14 residues. Trimming took off 3 bases at V and 4 bases at J, with 12 bases between the two ends. Germline CDR1 MGHDK, CDR2 SYGVNS. The CDR3 DNA is TGTGCCAGCAGTGACAGTTCGACGGGCTATGGCTACACCTTC. The encoded protein is CASSDSSTGYGYTF.

This chain uses TRBV6-4 with TRBJ1-6; D is unresolved. CDR1 is MRHNA and CDR2 is SNTAGT in the germline V gene. Trimming pared 7 bases from V and 10 bases from J, leaving 14 bases between. The CDR3 spans 13 residues. The CDR3 is CASTRSAGSPLHF. CDR3 nucleotides: TGTGCCAGCACGAGGTCTGCCGGGTCACCCCTCCACTTT.

The CDR3 coding sequence is TGTGCCAGCAGCGTAGGACAGCCGAATTCACCCCTCCACTTT. Its translation: CASSVGQPNSPLHF. This chain connects TRBV9 to TRBJ1-6; D may be TRBD1 (5 bases). The CDR3 consists of 14 residues. The germline V gene has CDR1 SGDLS and CDR2 YYNGEE. V lost 0 bases, J lost 7 bases, and 8 bases lay in between.

This chain connects TRBV15 to TRBJ1-6, with 8 bases matching TRBD1. From germline, CDR1 is LNHNV and CDR2 YYDKDF (reference sequence). The CDR3 totals 15 residues. Trimming cost V 1 base and J 7 bases; bases outside gene matches: 3. CDR3 sequence: CATSRGTGHNSPLHF. CDR3 DNA: TGTGCCACCAGCAGAGGGACAGGGCACAATTCACCCCTCCACTTT.

The V and J genes are TRBV5-3 and TRBJ2-3; D unclear. TRBV5-3 counts as an open reading frame of uncertain function. The CDR3 consists of 15 residues. V gave up 4 bases and J gave up 2 bases, with 14 bases separating them. CDR3: CARSQRLRVTDTQYF. For the CDR3, the DNA is TGTGCCAGAAGCCAAAGGCTCCGGGTCACAGATACGCAGTATTTT.

V usage is TRBV18 and J usage is TRBJ1-3; 10 bases agree with TRBD1. The V and J ends lost 2 bases and 0 bases, in that order; junction bases with no gene match: 1. This CDR3 region has 16 residues. The germline gives CDR1 KGHSH, CDR2 LQKENI. The CDR3 here is CASSPDRGHSGNTIYF. The CDR3 DNA follows: TGTGCCAGCTCACCAGACAGGGGGCACTCTGGAAACACCATATATTTT. The full variable domain, rest sourced from reference TRBV18 and TRBJ1-3, is NAGVMQNPRHLVRRRGQEARLRCSPMKGHSHVYWYRQLPEEGLKFMVYLQKENIIDESGMPKERFSAEFPKEGPSILRIQQVVRGDSAAYFCASSPDRGHSGNTIYFGEGSWLTVV.

The chain joins TRBV10-1 to TRBJ2-5; D gene ambiguous. V lost 3 bases to trimming and J lost 7 bases, with 12 bases between them. The CDR3 is 13 amino acids. In germline, CDR1 is WNHNN, CDR2 SYGVQD (reference sequence). This CDR3 is CASSETLPGTQYF. DNA of the CDR3: TGCGCCAGCAGTGAAACGTTGCCGGGGACCCAGTACTTC.

The V and J genes are TRBV24-1 and TRBJ2-1; 9 bases are a match to TRBD1. Per the germline V gene, CDR1 is KGHDR and CDR2 is SFDVKD. The V gene end was trimmed by 4 bases and the J gene end by 2 bases; junction bases not matched to a gene: 5. The CDR3 spans 16 residues. CDR3 nucleotides: TGTGCCACCAGTGAGGGGGGACAGGGTACCTACAATGAGCAGTTCTTC. Protein product: CATSEGGQGTYNEQFF.

J is TRBJ1-5 and V is TRBV3-1 (or the pseudogene TRBV3-2); 7 bases are a match to TRBD1. V gave up 2 bases and J gave up 7 bases; unmatched junction bases: 11. The CDR3 length is 16 residues. The germline V gene encodes CDR1 LGHDT and CDR2 YNNKEL (reference sequence). The CDR3 bases are TGTGCCAGCAGCCAAATCCATGACAGGGAGGGACAGCCCCAGCATTTT. This codes for CASSQIHDREGQPQHF.

V is TRBV7-9 and J is TRBJ2-3, with a tentative D call TRBD1 (5 bases). The CDR3 length is 16 residues. Germline V gives CDR1 SEHNR, CDR2 FQNEAQ (reference sequence). The V gene lost 6 bases and the J gene lost 2 bases, with 18 bases spanning the gap. CDR3 region: CASRPTPREATDTQYF. CDR3 DNA: TGTGCCAGCAGACCCACCCCCAGGGAAGCCACAGATACGCAGTATTTT.

The chain carries TRBV18 and TRBJ2-5; maybe TRBD1 (6 bases). The CDR3 covers 13 residues. The germline V gene encodes CDR1 KGHSH and CDR2 LQKENI. The V gene lost 5 bases and the J gene lost 4 bases, with 11 bases spanning the gap. CDR3 DNA sequence: TGTGCCAGCTCATACAGGGACCGAGAGACCCAGTACTTC. Translating it yields CASSYRDRETQYF. Drawing the rest from reference TRBV18 and TRBJ2-5, the complete variable domain is NAGVMQNPRHLVRRRGQEARLRCSPMKGHSHVYWYRQLPEEGLKFMVYLQKENIIDESGMPKERFSAEFPKEGPSILRIQQVVRGDSAAYFCASSYRDRETQYFGPGTRLLVL.

The chain combines TRBV5-1 with TRBJ2-3, with D possibly being TRBD2 (6 bases). Per the germline V gene, CDR1 is SGHRS and CDR2 is YFSETQ. Between the trimmed V and J ends, which lost 2 bases and 0 bases, there was a span of 16 bases. CDR3 size: 17 residues. This CDR3 is CASSFGLLAPSTDTQYF. CDR3 bases: TGCGCCAGCAGCTTTGGGTTACTAGCACCCAGCACAGATACGCAGTATTTT.

The genes are TRBV18 and TRBJ1-1, with 8 bases matching TRBD1. Germline V gives CDR1 KGHSH, CDR2 LQKENI. The junction had 3 bases not matched to a gene; V was cut back by 2 bases and J by 1 base. The CDR3 length is 15 residues. For the CDR3, the DNA is TGTGCCAGCTCACCAACCGACAGGGGGAACACTGAAGCTTTCTTT. It yields the protein CASSPTDRGNTEAFF.

This clone appeared a single time. This chain links TRBV11-2 with TRBJ2-1, with TRBD1 matching over 10 bases. The CDR3 runs to 15 residues. Germline V lookup: CDR1 SGHAT, CDR2 FQNNGV. The J segment lost 10 bases and the V segment lost 6 bases, leaving 12 bases of the junction unmatched. The CDR3 DNA reads TGTGCCAGCAGGAAGCCCGGGACAGGGGCCCTGGAGCAGTTCTTC. Amino acid sequence: CASRKPGTGALEQFF.

This chain uses TRBV20-1 with TRBJ2-7; the match to TRBD1 covers 7 bases. The CDR3 is made up of 11 amino acids. Trimming cost V 6 bases and J 5 bases; bases outside gene matches: 4. Germline V gene data show CDR1 as DFQATT and CDR2 as SNEGSKA (reference sequence). CDR3 sequence (DNA): TGCAGTGCAGAACAGGGGAACGAGCAGTACGTC. It is translated as CSAEQGNEQYV.

The chain uses TRBV19 and TRBJ1-3; the D is unclear. Germline CDR1 is LNHDA and CDR2 is SQIVND (reference sequence). Trimming left V 4 bases short and J 0 bases short, with 13 bases between. The CDR3 consists of 16 residues. The CDR3: CASSTEQRGSGNTIYF. CDR3 bases: TGTGCCAGTAGTACCGAACAGAGAGGCTCTGGAAACACCATATATTTT.

This clone was seen more than once but under ten times. The chain couples TRBV4-3 to TRBJ1-4, with no clear D. CDR1 and CDR2 (germline): LGHNA, YSLEER. V shed 0 bases and J shed 2 bases, with 19 bases lying between them. The CDR3 is 19 residues long. The CDR3 reads CASSQDDGVGIATNEKLFF. In nucleotides, the CDR3 is TGCGCCAGCAGCCAAGATGACGGAGTGGGGATCGCGACTAATGAAAAACTGTTTTTT.